The 20 T cell receptor beta chains given below trace back to one sample, sequenced in a study of control samples from healthy donors and cancer patients (TCRdb year 2020). Library construction relied on the immunoSEQ multiplex PCR assay. In TCRdb, the immuneACCESS table is reduced to in-frame sequences with V and J assigned. These tables do not hold every clone; where another copy was compared, an unresolved V gene accounts for under half, and the others remain unexplained. A total of about 86,000 clones appear in this sample, roughly nine tenths of them only once. The top ten constitute over 8.5% of the sample. The specimen was PBMCs. The receptors here all came from a woman between 50 and 59 years old with colorectal cancer.

This chain joins TRBV4-2 and TRBJ1-6; the match to TRBD1 covers 8 bases. The length of the CDR3 is 15 residues. CDR1 is LGHNA, CDR2 YNFKEQ, per germline. V was clipped by 4 bases and J by 7 bases; unmatched bases: 6. The CDR3 nucleotides are TGTGCCAGCAGCCTCTCGACAGGGGAAAATTCACCCCTCCACTTT. It encodes CASSLSTGENSPLHF.

The chain is built from TRBV3-1 (or the pseudogene TRBV3-2) and TRBJ2-3, with 9 nucleotides matching TRBD2. CDR3 length equals 16 residues. In germline, CDR1 is LGHDT, CDR2 YNNKEL (reference sequence). V lost 5 bases and J lost 6; bases outside the gene matches: 12. This chain's CDR3 is CASSTPRAGGRDTQYF. CDR3 nucleotide sequence: TGTGCCAGCAGCACCCCAAGAGCGGGGGGTAGGGATACGCAGTATTTT.

The V and J genes are TRBV24-1 and TRBJ1-1, with D unresolved. Trimming left V 5 bases short and J 4 bases short, with 7 bases between. Germline V gene sequence: CDR1 KGHDR, CDR2 SFDVKD. CDR3 length: 12 residues. The CDR3 DNA is TGTGCCACCAGTGGGCCAAGCACTGAAGCTTTCTTT. This codes for CATSGPSTEAFF.

This sequence joins TRBV28 and TRBJ1-5; D is possibly TRBD1 (5 bases). The CDR3 spans 19 residues. V dropped 1 base and J dropped 0 bases, with 19 bases sitting between them. CDR1 is MDHEN, CDR2 SYDVKM, per germline. The CDR3 is CASSLYGTGGVYSNQPQHF. In nucleotides, the CDR3 is TGTGCCAGCAGTTTATATGGGACCGGAGGGGTGTATAGCAATCAGCCCCAGCATTTT.

The chain couples TRBV2 to TRBJ1-1, with 7 bases fitting TRBD1. J lost 4 bases, V lost 7 bases, and 9 bases had no gene match. Looked up from germline, CDR1 is SNHLY and CDR2 is FYNNEI. The CDR3 is made up of 14 amino acids. The CDR3, as DNA: TGTGCCAGCAACCCCTCGTCAGGGGGCACTGAAGCTTTCTTT. Residues: CASNPSSGGTEAFF.

V usage is TRBV6-6 and J usage is TRBJ1-1; TRBD1 is a possible D gene (5 bases). The germline V gene encodes CDR1 MNHNY and CDR2 SVGAGI (reference sequence). The CDR3 loop spans 14 amino acids. With 6 bases removed from V and 0 bases from J, the gap between germline ends came to 11 bases. The CDR3 DNA is TGTGCCAGCAGGGGACTGGAACTGAACACTGAAGCTTTCTTT. It specifies CASRGLELNTEAFF.

In this sample, this clone turned up a few times. This chain links TRBV21-1 with TRBJ1-2; no check of the table's D call, TRBD1, against the DNA was made. TRBV21-1 is a documented pseudogene. This CDR3 spans 15 amino acids. CDR3 in amino acids: CASSRTGGLGYGYTF. The CDR3 nucleotides are TGTGCCAGCAGCAGGACAGGGGGTCTCGGATATGGCTACACCTTC.

The chain is built from TRBV3-1 (or the pseudogene TRBV3-2) and TRBJ1-2; 8 nucleotides agree with TRBD1. CDR3 length: 17 residues. Unmatched junction bases numbered 13, after V lost 3 bases and J lost 4 bases. Germline CDR1 reads LGHDT; CDR2 reads YNNKEL (reference sequence). CDR3 sequence reads: CASSHSRTGFLCYGYTF. DNA of the CDR3: TGTGCCAGCAGCCATTCTAGGACAGGGTTTTTATGCTATGGCTACACCTTC.

The V call is TRBV28, the J call TRBJ1-3; TRBD1 is a possible D gene (6 bases). The CDR3 length is 14 residues. CDR1 MDHEN and CDR2 SYDVKM come from the germline V gene. The germline V and J ends were trimmed by 5 bases and 3 bases, with 11 bases remaining between them. For the CDR3, the DNA is TGTGCCAGCAGTCTACAGGGTGTTGGAAACACCATATATTTT. Its translation is CASSLQGVGNTIYF.

The chain links TRBV2 to TRBJ2-5, with D unresolved. CDR3 length equals 12 residues. Germline loops: CDR1 SNHLY, CDR2 FYNNEI. V was cut by 7 bases and J by 4 bases, with 10 bases left in between. The CDR3 loop is CASNLYRETQYF. CDR3 nucleotides: TGTGCCAGCAATCTGTACAGAGAGACCCAGTACTTC.

The V gene is TRBV7-9, the J gene TRBJ2-7, with D possibly being TRBD1 (6 bases). Germline assignment: CDR1 SEHNR and CDR2 FQNEAQ (reference sequence). There are 14 residues in the CDR3. Deletions cut 4 bases from V and 4 bases from J, with 14 bases between. CDR3 region: CASSSDRKGYEQYV. DNA for the CDR3: TGTGCCAGCAGCTCGGACAGAAAGGGTTACGAGCAGTACGTC.

The rearrangement uses TRBV6-5 and TRBJ2-1, with TRBD1 identical over 7 bases. Germline V gene lookup returns CDR1 MNHEY and CDR2 SVGAGI. V gave up 6 bases and J gave up 10 bases; unmatched junction bases: 9. This CDR3 is built from 13 residues. The CDR3 DNA follows: TGTGCCAGCAGCAACACAGGGGAGAGAGAGCAGTTCTTC. Its protein product is CASSNTGEREQFF.

The chain links TRBV5-6 to TRBJ1-5; the D is unclear. The V end lost 0 bases, the J end lost 7 bases, and 11 bases lay between the germline ends. The germline gives CDR1 SGHDT, CDR2 YYEEEE. The CDR3 runs to 14 residues. CDR3 residues: CASSLGMVNQPQHF. The CDR3 region has the DNA TGTGCCAGCAGCTTGGGTATGGTAAACCAGCCCCAGCATTTT.

The rearrangement links TRBV2 to TRBJ1-2; D ambiguous. The V end lost 4 bases, the J end lost 6 bases, and 15 bases lay between the germline ends. The CDR3 has 14 residues. Per germline, CDR1 SNHLY and CDR2 FYNNEI. The CDR3 loop is CASSVSRENDGYTF. The DNA for the CDR3 is TGTGCCAGCAGTGTGTCGAGGGAAAATGATGGCTACACCTTC.

To note about this clone: The same CDR3 is also encoded by other DNA sequences in this sample. V usage is TRBV12-5 and J usage is TRBJ1-4; perhaps TRBD1 as D (6 bases). The length of the CDR3 is 16 residues. The V and J ends lost 0 bases and 7 bases respectively, with 15 bases between them. Per the germline V gene, CDR1 is LGHNT and CDR2 is FRNRAP. The CDR3 loop is CASGLVLRGLTEKLFF. The CDR3, as DNA: TGTGCTAGTGGTTTGGTACTCAGGGGTCTAACTGAAAAACTGTTTTTT.

The V gene is TRBV9, the J gene TRBJ2-3; 8 bases are shared with TRBD2. The CDR3 length is 17 residues. The germline gives CDR1 SGDLS, CDR2 YYNGEE. Trimming removed 3 bases from V and 3 bases from J; junction bases left unmatched: 12. CDR3 in amino acids: CASSARTGTSVTDTQYF. The CDR3 region has the DNA TGTGCCAGCAGCGCCCGCACCGGGACTAGTGTAACAGATACGCAGTATTTT.

This chain uses TRBV9 with TRBJ1-2; 7 nucleotides agree with TRBD1. V trimming: 4 bases; J trimming: 7 bases; junction bases outside the gene matches: 7. The CDR3 extends over 13 amino acids. The germline CDR1 and CDR2 sequences are SGDLS and YYNGEE. Here the CDR3 DNA reads TGTGCCAGCAGCCCCCCCGGGACAGTTGGCTACACCTTC. Its translation: CASSPPGTVGYTF. The full variable domain, rest sourced from reference TRBV9 and TRBJ1-2, is DSGVTQTPKHLITATGQRVTLRCSPRSGDLSVYWYQQSLDQGLQFLIQYYNGEERAKGNILERFSAQQFPDLHSELNLSSLELGDSALYFCASSPPGTVGYTFGSGTRLTVV.

This chain uses TRBV6-6 with TRBJ1-2; TRBD1 matches at 11 bases. Per the germline V gene, CDR1 is MNHNY and CDR2 is SVGAGI (reference sequence). The CDR3 is 20 amino acids. V lost 5 bases to trimming and J lost 3 bases; unmatched junction nucleotides: 20. The DNA for the CDR3 is TGTGCCAGCAGTCTACGGACAGGGGGCCGATTTTATGGCGAGCACTATGGCTACACCTTC. Its translation: CASSLRTGGRFYGEHYGYTF.

The genes are TRBV9 and TRBJ2-1; 7 nucleotides match TRBD2. Germline V gene lookup returns CDR1 SGDLS and CDR2 YYNGEE. This CDR3 is built from 15 residues. Unmatched junction bases numbered 8, after V lost 6 bases and J lost 2 bases. The CDR3 region is CASTPFAGAYNEQFF. In DNA, the CDR3 is TGTGCCAGCACTCCCTTCGCGGGGGCCTACAATGAGCAGTTCTTC.

The chain couples TRBV6-5 to TRBJ1-1, with D possibly matching TRBD1 (5 bases). Germline assignment: CDR1 MNHEY and CDR2 SVGAGI. V was clipped by 2 bases and J by 11 bases, with 18 bases between them. The CDR3 is made up of 14 amino acids. The CDR3 here is CASSYVQVGLLAFF. CDR3 nucleotides: TGTGCCAGCAGTTACGTACAGGTGGGGCTTCTGGCTTTCTTT.